The 14 T cell receptor beta chains below all came from one sample that was sequenced in a study of blood T cell repertoires in COVID-19. The protocol was immunoSEQ multiplex PCR, while the TCRdb copy is restricted to in-frame clones and leaves out a portion. The profile shows about 150,000 clones, around 84% of them singletons. The sample comprised PBMCs or T cells enriched from blood (not recorded which). All receptors derive from a man aged 45 to 65 who had recovered from COVID-19.

This chain links TRBV6-2 or TRBV6-3 with TRBJ2-1; 7 nucleotides line up with TRBD1. The CDR3 runs 17 residues. V trimming: 0 bases; J trimming: 5 bases; junction bases outside the gene matches: 10. Germline CDR1 MNHEY, CDR2 SVGEGT. CDR3 loop: CASSYSFRGLQNNEQFF. CDR3 bases: TGTGCCAGCAGTTACTCGTTTAGGGGGCTACAAAACAATGAGCAGTTCTTC.

The V and J genes are TRBV5-1 and TRBJ1-6, with D perhaps matching TRBD1 (5 bases). This CDR3 contains 17 residues. Germline loops: CDR1 SGHRS, CDR2 YFSETQ. Trimming pared 3 bases from V and 6 bases from J, leaving 19 bases between. CDR3: CASSSFRGGSINSPLHF. CDR3 DNA sequence: TGCGCCAGCAGCTCTTTCCGGGGGGGTTCGATTAATTCACCCCTCCACTTT.

In its sample, this clone was seen a few times. This rearrangement joins TRBV19 to TRBJ1-1; 9 bases line up with TRBD1. Germline V gene data show CDR1 as LNHDA and CDR2 as SQIVND (reference sequence). V lost 4 bases, J lost 1 base, and 4 bases stayed unmatched. The CDR3 has 15 amino acids. CDR3 sequence reads: CASSNRGLPNTEAFF. The DNA for the CDR3 is TGTGCCAGTAGTAACAGGGGGCTCCCGAACACTGAAGCTTTCTTT.

CDR3 residues: CASSLSTGTDEQFF. The CDR3 bases are TGTGCCAGCAGCTTATCGACAGGGACGGATGAGCAGTTCTTC. The chain has TRBV7-3 and TRBJ2-1; TRBD1 matches at 7 bases. Germline loops: CDR1 SGHTA, CDR2 FQGTGA. The ends lost 2 bases at V and 8 bases at J; junction bases unmatched: 6. CDR3 length: 14 amino acids.

This clone was counted a few times. CDR3 in DNA: TGCGCCAGCAGCCCGGGACTTGTGGGCACAGATACGCAGTATTTT. This translates into CASSPGLVGTDTQYF. V and J are TRBV5-1 and TRBJ2-3, with a tentative D call TRBD2 (6 bases). Germline V gene lookup returns CDR1 SGHRS and CDR2 YFSETQ. The CDR3 length is 15 residues. V lost 4 bases to trimming and J lost 1 base, with 13 bases between them.

CDR3 sequence: CASSNRVGDTQYF. The DNA of the CDR3 is TGTGCCAGCAGTAACAGGGTGGGGGATACGCAGTATTTT. The chain has TRBV6-5 and TRBJ2-3; tentative D call: TRBD1 (6 bases). Germline V CDR1 and CDR2: MNHEY, SVGAGI. CDR3 size: 13 residues. The V and J ends lost 5 bases and 6 bases respectively, with 12 bases between them.

The V and J genes are TRBV19 and TRBJ1-2, with 7 bases fitting TRBD1. The CDR3 has 14 amino acids. CDR1 is LNHDA, CDR2 SQIVND, per germline (reference sequence). Trimming cost V 5 bases and J 8 bases; bases outside gene matches: 11. The CDR3 spells CASSVGTESSGYTF. The CDR3 DNA sequence: TGTGCCAGTAGTGTTGGGACAGAGTCTTCGGGCTACACCTTC.

The chain joins TRBV4-2 to TRBJ2-7; tentatively, D is TRBD1 (6 bases). The CDR3 is 15 residues long. Per the germline V gene, CDR1 is LGHNA and CDR2 is YNFKEQ. The V end lost 2 bases, the J end lost 3 bases, and 14 bases lay between the germline ends. CDR3 amino acids: CASSQSAGDDYEQYF. CDR3 nucleotides: TGTGCCAGCAGCCAATCGGCAGGGGACGACTACGAGCAGTACTTC.

The sample holds a few counts of this clone. V is TRBV13 and J is TRBJ2-3; 14 nucleotides agree with TRBD2. Germline V gives CDR1 PRHDT, CDR2 FYEKMQ (reference sequence). J lost 0 bases, V lost 5 bases, and 13 bases had no gene match. This CDR3 has 20 residues. The CDR3 DNA reads TGTGCCAGCAGCGGAGGGACTAGCGGGGGCTCGTTCTCAAGCACAGATACGCAGTATTTT. The encoded protein is CASSGGTSGGSFSSTDTQYF.

The chain recombines TRBV19 with TRBJ1-1, with D perhaps matching TRBD1 (5 bases). This CDR3 contains 16 residues. Trimming removed 0 bases from V and 4 bases from J, with 15 bases in between. The germline V gene has CDR1 LNHDA and CDR2 SQIVND (reference sequence). Here the CDR3 DNA reads TGTGCCAGTAGTATAGATGGCGGGGGTCTGTTCACTGAAGCTTTCTTT. This translates into CASSIDGGGLFTEAFF.

The table lists this clone with a few counts. The J gene is TRBJ1-1, the V gene TRBV7-3; TRBD1 matches at 10 bases. Germline CDR1 reads SGHTA; CDR2 reads FQGTGA. This CDR3 has 14 amino acids. J gave up 5 bases and V 2 bases, and 2 bases lay outside the gene matches. CDR3 protein: CASSLGQGVTEAFF. CDR3 DNA: TGTGCCAGCAGCTTAGGACAGGGGGTGACTGAAGCTTTCTTT. The full variable domain, with the rest looked up from reference TRBV7-3 and TRBJ1-1, is GAGVSQTPSNKVTEKGKYVELRCDPISGHTALYWYRQSLGQGPEFLIYFQGTGAADDSGLPNDRFFAVRPEGSVSTLKIQRTERGDSAVYLCASSLGQGVTEAFFGQGTRLTVV.

DNA for the CDR3: TGCGCCAGCAGCTTGCTAGCGGGGGGGAGCACAGATACGCAGTATTTT. It encodes CASSLLAGGSTDTQYF. V is TRBV5-1 and J is TRBJ2-3; 12 bases match TRBD2. V lost 1 base to trimming and J lost 0 bases; unmatched junction nucleotides: 0. Germline V gives CDR1 SGHRS, CDR2 YFSETQ. The CDR3 is 16 amino acids.

This chain joins TRBV6-5 and TRBJ1-3, with D unresolved. This CDR3 is built from 15 residues. Germline V gene sequence: CDR1 MNHEY, CDR2 SVGAGI. V lost 6 bases to trimming and J lost 2 bases, with 14 bases between them. In nucleotides, the CDR3 is TGTGCCAGCAGCTCCCCGGGAGCCACTGGAAACACCATATATTTT. This encodes CASSSPGATGNTIYF.

The chain recombines TRBV29-1 with TRBJ2-7; D possibly corresponds to TRBD1 (6 bases). The CDR3 extends over 13 amino acids. The V end was cut by 7 bases, the J end by 6 bases, with 19 bases between. CDR1 is SQVTM and CDR2 is ANQGSEA in the germline V gene. DNA of the CDR3: TGCAGCGCCGTCTTGTTGGGACAACGCGAGCAGTACTTC. This translates into CSAVLLGQREQYF.